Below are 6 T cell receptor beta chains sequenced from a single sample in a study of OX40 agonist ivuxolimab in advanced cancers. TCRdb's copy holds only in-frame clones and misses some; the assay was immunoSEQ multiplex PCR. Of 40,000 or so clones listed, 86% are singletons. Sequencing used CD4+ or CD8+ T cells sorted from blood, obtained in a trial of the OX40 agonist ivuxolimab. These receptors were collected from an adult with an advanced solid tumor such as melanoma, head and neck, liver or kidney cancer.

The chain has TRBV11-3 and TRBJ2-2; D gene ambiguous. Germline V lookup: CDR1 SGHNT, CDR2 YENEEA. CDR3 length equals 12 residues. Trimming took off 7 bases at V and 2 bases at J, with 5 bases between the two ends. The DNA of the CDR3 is TGTGCCAGCACTGGTAACACCGGGGAGCTGTTTTTT. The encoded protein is CASTGNTGELFF.

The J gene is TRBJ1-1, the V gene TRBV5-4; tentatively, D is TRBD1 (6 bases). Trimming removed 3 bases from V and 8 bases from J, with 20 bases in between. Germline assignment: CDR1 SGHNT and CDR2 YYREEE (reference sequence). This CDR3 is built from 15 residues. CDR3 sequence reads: CASSSGTNNFREAFF. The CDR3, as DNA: TGTGCCAGCAGCTCGGGGACAAACAACTTTAGAGAAGCTTTCTTT.

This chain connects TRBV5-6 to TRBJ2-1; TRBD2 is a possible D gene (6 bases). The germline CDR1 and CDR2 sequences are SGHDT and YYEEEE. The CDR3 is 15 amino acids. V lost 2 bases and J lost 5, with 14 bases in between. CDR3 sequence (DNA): TGTGCCAGCAGCTTCCTCCGACTAGGCGACAATGAGCAGTTCTTC. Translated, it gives CASSFLRLGDNEQFF.

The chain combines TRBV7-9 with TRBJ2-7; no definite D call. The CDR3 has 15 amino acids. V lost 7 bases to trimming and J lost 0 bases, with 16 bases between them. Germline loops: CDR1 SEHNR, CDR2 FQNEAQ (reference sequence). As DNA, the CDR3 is TGTGCCAGCACATCATGGACGGCAGACTCCTACGAGCAGTACTTC. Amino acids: CASTSWTADSYEQYF. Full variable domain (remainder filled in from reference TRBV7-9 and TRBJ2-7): DTGVSQNPRHKITKRGQNVTFRCDPISEHNRLYWYRQTLGQGPEFLTYFQNEAQLEKSRLLSDRFSAERPKGSFSTLEIQRTEQGDSAMYLCASTSWTADSYEQYFGPGTRLTVT.

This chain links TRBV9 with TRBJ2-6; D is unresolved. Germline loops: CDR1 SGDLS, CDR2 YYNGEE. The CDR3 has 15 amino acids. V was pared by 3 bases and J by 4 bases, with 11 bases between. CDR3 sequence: CASSAPSKGANVLTF. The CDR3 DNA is TGTGCCAGCAGCGCCCCCTCGAAAGGGGCCAACGTCCTGACTTTC.

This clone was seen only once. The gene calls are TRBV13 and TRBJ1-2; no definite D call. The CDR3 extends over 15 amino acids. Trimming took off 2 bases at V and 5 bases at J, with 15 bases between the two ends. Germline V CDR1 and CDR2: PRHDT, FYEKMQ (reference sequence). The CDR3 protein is CASSLRGAVRYGYTF. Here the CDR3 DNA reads TGTGCCAGCAGCTTAAGAGGCGCTGTCCGGTATGGCTACACCTTC.